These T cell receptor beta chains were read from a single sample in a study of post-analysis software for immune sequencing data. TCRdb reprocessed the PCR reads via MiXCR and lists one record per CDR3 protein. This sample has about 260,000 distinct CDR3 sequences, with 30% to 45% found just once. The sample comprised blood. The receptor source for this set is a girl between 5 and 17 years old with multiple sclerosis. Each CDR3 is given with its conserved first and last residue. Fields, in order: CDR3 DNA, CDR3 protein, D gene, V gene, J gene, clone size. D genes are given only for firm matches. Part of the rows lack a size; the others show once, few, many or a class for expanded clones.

DNA: TGCGCCAGCAGGGGCCCCGGGACTAGCGCCACCGGGGAGCTGTTTTTT
CDR3: CASRGPGTSATGELFF
D: TRBD2
V: TRBV5-1
J: TRBJ2-2
size: -

DNA: TGTGCCAGCAGCCAAGGTCAAGTTTGGGCTAGCGGGTCTAGCACAGATACGCAGTATTTT
CDR3: CASSQGQVWASGSSTDTQYF
D: TRBD2
V: TRBV14
J: TRBJ2-3
size: many

DNA: TGTGCCATCAGTGACGGCTACGAGCAGTACTTC
CDR3: CAISDGYEQYF
D: -
V: TRBV10-3
J: TRBJ2-7
size: many

DNA: TGTGCCAGCAGTGATCCCCCGGGGCACATGAACACTGAAGCTTTCTTT
CDR3: CASSDPPGHMNTEAFF
D: -
V: TRBV6-1
J: TRBJ1-1
size: many

DNA: TGCGCCAGCAGCTTAGCGGGGGACACCGGGGAGCTGTTTTTT
CDR3: CASSLAGDTGELFF
D: TRBD2
V: TRBV5-1
J: TRBJ2-2
size: few

DNA: TGTGCCAGCAGCTCGTGGACGGGAAATGAGCAGTTCTTC
CDR3: CASSSWTGNEQFF
D: -
V: TRBV11-1
J: TRBJ2-1
size: -

DNA: TGTGCCAGCAGTCCCGGCAGGCCCACAACTAATGAAAAACTGTTTTTT
CDR3: CASSPGRPTTNEKLFF
D: -
V: TRBV14
J: TRBJ1-4
size: few

DNA: TGTGCCAGCAGCGTAGAGGGACAGCCCTTGGTCTTC
CDR3: CASSVEGQPLVF
D: TRBD1
V: TRBV9
J: TRBJ2-5
size: few

DNA: TGCGCCAGCAGCTTGGCCTCCAGGCGAACAGAGACCCAGTACTTC
CDR3: CASSLASRRTETQYF
D: -
V: TRBV5-1
J: TRBJ2-5
size: -

DNA: TGTGCCAGCAGTTTGTCAGGGGACGCAGATACGCAGTATTTT
CDR3: CASSLSGDADTQYF
D: -
V: TRBV12-3/TRBV12-4
J: TRBJ2-3
size: -

DNA: TGCAGTGCTACGGGGACTAGCAGGACAGATACGCAGTATTTT
CDR3: CSATGTSRTDTQYF
D: TRBD2
V: TRBV20-1
J: TRBJ2-3
size: -

DNA: TGTGCCAGCAGCTTATCGGAGCGATCTACAAACTATGGCTACACCTTC
CDR3: CASSLSERSTNYGYTF
D: -
V: TRBV7-8
J: TRBJ1-2
size: few

DNA: TGTGCCAGCAGCTTAAGTGGGCACAATGAGCAGTTCTTC
CDR3: CASSLSGHNEQFF
D: -
V: TRBV7-9
J: TRBJ2-1
size: many

DNA: TGCGCCAGCATTCCCGTCTCCTACAATGAGCAGTTCTTC
CDR3: CASIPVSYNEQFF
D: -
V: TRBV10-1
J: TRBJ2-1
size: many

DNA: TGCAGCGTCTCACAGGGGGGCTTTTATGAAAAACTGTTTTTT
CDR3: CSVSQGGFYEKLFF
D: TRBD1
V: TRBV29-1
J: TRBJ1-4
size: many

DNA: TGCGCCAGCAGCACCTCAGCTAGCGGGATCTCCTACAATGAGCAGTTCTTC
CDR3: CASSTSASGISYNEQFF
D: TRBD2
V: TRBV5-1
J: TRBJ2-1
size: -

DNA: TGTGCCAGCAGCCAAACTTCACTAGCGGGTGCTAGGCAGTTCTTC
CDR3: CASSQTSLAGARQFF
D: TRBD2
V: TRBV3-1
J: TRBJ2-1
size: many

DNA: TGTGCCAGCAGTCCGAGGACTAGCGGGGGGGCCAATGAGCAGTTCTTC
CDR3: CASSPRTSGGANEQFF
D: TRBD2
V: TRBV12-3/TRBV12-4
J: TRBJ2-1
size: -

DNA: TGTGCCAGCAGCTTGGAGAGGGATCGGCCCCAGCATTTT
CDR3: CASSLERDRPQHF
D: -
V: TRBV7-8
J: TRBJ1-5
size: few

DNA: TGTGCCAGCAGAGGACTAGCGGGAGATACGCAGTATTTT
CDR3: CASRGLAGDTQYF
D: TRBD2
V: TRBV12-3/TRBV12-4
J: TRBJ2-3
size: many

DNA: TGCAGTGCTAGAGATAGGGCTAGCGGGAGGGGATCCTACAATGAGCAGTTCTTC
CDR3: CSARDRASGRGSYNEQFF
D: TRBD2
V: TRBV20-1
J: TRBJ2-1
size: few

DNA: TGCGCCAGCAGCACCTCCGGGGACTTAAATGAAAAACTGTTTTTT
CDR3: CASSTSGDLNEKLFF
D: -
V: TRBV5-1
J: TRBJ1-4
size: -

DNA: TGTGCCAGCAGCTTAGATCGCTCTGCAACCTACGAGCAGTACTTC
CDR3: CASSLDRSATYEQYF
D: -
V: TRBV11-2
J: TRBJ2-7
size: many

DNA: TGCGCCAGCTCCCTAGGGAAAGGGAACACTGAAGCTTTCTTT
CDR3: CASSLGKGNTEAFF
D: -
V: TRBV5-1
J: TRBJ1-1
size: many

DNA: TGTGCCAGCAGGCTATGGACAGGATTTTACAATGAGCAGTTCTTC
CDR3: CASRLWTGFYNEQFF
D: TRBD1
V: TRBV12-3/TRBV12-4
J: TRBJ2-1
size: -

DNA: TGCGCCAGCATCGAGAATAGCGGTTCCTACAATGAGCAGTTCTTC
CDR3: CASIENSGSYNEQFF
D: -
V: TRBV5-1
J: TRBJ2-1
size: few

DNA: TGTGCCAGCAGATTAATCGACAGGGCCCTTTCCTACGAGCAGTACTTC
CDR3: CASRLIDRALSYEQYF
D: TRBD1
V: TRBV5-5
J: TRBJ2-7
size: once

DNA: TGTGCCACCAGCAGACCCTCCCCGGGGGTTTACAATGAGCAGTTCTTC
CDR3: CATSRPSPGVYNEQFF
D: -
V: TRBV15
J: TRBJ2-1
size: -